This entry is about one T cell receptor beta chain. No antigen is known for it. This entry belongs to a study of blood T cells in healthy people across ages. Regarding the study as a whole: CMV status of donors was unknown, possibly confounding expanded clonotype changes.

Alongside a J-beta primer mix, a sample-barcoded 5' primer served in a second PCR lasting 7 to 11 cycles. TCRdb re-called the 5' RACE reads through MiXCR, storing one row per CDR3 protein. The data show more than 900,000 distinct CDR3 sequences, 25% to 30% seen once. Isolation per sample recovered at least 6 million PBMCs. Per sample, extraction of total RNA gave at least 6 micrograms in every case. This sample was also put to use in a study of T cells of mothers and their children. This second study says: Per child, some 3 million TCR beta CDR3 reads were obtained, against over 9.5 million per mother.

The receptor's source is a woman between 40 and 55 years old in good health. Sequencing was performed on blood.

CDR3 amino acids: CASSLMAGRGSYNEQFF. The CDR3 region has the DNA TGTGCCAGCAGTTTAATGGCTGGCAGGGGCTCCTACAATGAGCAGTTCTTC. The V and J genes are TRBV12-3 or TRBV12-4 and TRBJ2-1; D may be TRBD1 (6 bases). CDR3 size: 17 residues. V dropped 2 bases and J dropped 0 bases, with 14 bases sitting between them.